The clone carrying this T cell receptor (beta chain) was counted a few times. These data are taken from a study of control samples from healthy donors and cancer patients. Assay: immunoSEQ multiplex PCR; the TCRdb copy retains only in-frame clones and omits some. The sample consists of tens of thousands of clones, 84% of them appearing once. The sequence was collected from a man aged 50 to 60 in good health. The sample consisted of blood.

The CDR3 nucleotides read TGTGCCAGCAGCTTTGACAGGGGGCCGCACAATGAGCAGTTCTTC. The encoded protein is CASSFDRGPHNEQFF. The chain uses TRBV7-2 and TRBJ2-1; 10 nucleotides match TRBD1. This CDR3 contains 15 residues. From germline, CDR1 is SGHTA and CDR2 FQGNSA. The V segment lost 3 bases and the J segment 5 bases; nucleotides outside the gene matches: 4.